This passage covers 27 T cell receptor beta chains from one sample sequenced in a study of T cell responses to AZD1222 COVID-19 vaccine. Produced via immunoSEQ multiplex PCR; TCRdb's table is partial and in-frame only. The sample records roughly 50,000 clones, around 90% being singletons. The material was peripheral blood, obtained on day 0 of AZD1222 vaccination. The source of these receptors is an adult in good health.

This chain uses TRBV10-3 with TRBJ1-6; D not certain. The CDR3 is 14 residues long. The V and J ends lost 6 bases and 7 bases respectively, with 13 bases between them. In germline, CDR1 is ENHRY, CDR2 SYGVKD. The CDR3 region is CAIRADRTNSPLHF. The CDR3 DNA follows: TGTGCCATCAGGGCGGATAGAACGAATTCACCCCTCCACTTT.

The gene calls are TRBV29-1 and TRBJ1-3; TRBD1 matches at 8 bases. Germline-derived CDR1 and CDR2 are SQVTM and ANQGSEA. The trim removed 7 bases at V and 4 bases at J, leaving 3 bases unmatched. This CDR3 is 12 amino acids long. The CDR3 coding sequence is TGCAGCGCATGGGACAGGGGAAACACCATATATTTT. This translates into CSAWDRGNTIYF.

CDR3 sequence reads: CASSPDYGYTF. Written as DNA, the CDR3 is TGTGCCAGCAGCCCAGACTATGGCTACACCTTC. The J gene is TRBJ1-2, the V gene TRBV6-2 or TRBV6-3; D ambiguous. Germline V gives CDR1 MNHEY, CDR2 SVGEGT. CDR3 length equals 11 residues. Trimming stripped 6 bases from V and 3 bases from J, with 5 bases between.

The chain links TRBV6-2 or TRBV6-3 to TRBJ2-3; D assignment may be TRBD1 or TRBD2 (6 bases each). CDR3 size: 15 residues. Looked up from germline, CDR1 is MNHEY and CDR2 is SVGEGT. Trimming took off 5 bases at V and 0 bases at J, with 12 bases between the two ends. The CDR3 sequence is CASSRGRLSTDTQYF. CDR3 coding DNA: TGTGCCAGCAGTCGGGGGCGTCTTAGCACAGATACGCAGTATTTT.

The CDR3, as DNA: TGTGCCAGCAGTGAGAGGGGGCCATTCGCCGAGCAGTACTTC. Translated: CASSERGPFAEQYF. This chain links TRBV25-1 with TRBJ2-7; 7 bases line up with TRBD1. Looked up from germline, CDR1 is MGHDK and CDR2 is SYGVNS. This CDR3 comprises 14 residues. V shed 3 bases and J 6 bases; nucleotides not matched to a gene: 8.

The chain has TRBV5-1 and TRBJ2-1; 13 bases are a match to TRBD2. V dropped 3 bases and J dropped 2; count of bases not matched to a gene: 2. The germline V gene has CDR1 SGHRS and CDR2 YFSETQ. The CDR3 extends over 16 amino acids. Here the CDR3 reads CASSSGLAGPYNEQFF. The CDR3 bases are TGCGCCAGCAGCTCGGGACTAGCGGGACCCTACAATGAGCAGTTCTTC.

This clone came up once. The rearrangement uses TRBV19 and TRBJ2-5; 10 bases fit TRBD1. Germline V gene sequence: CDR1 LNHDA, CDR2 SQIVND (reference sequence). The CDR3 is 15 amino acids. V lost 6 bases to trimming and J lost 5 bases; unmatched junction nucleotides: 9. The CDR3 protein is CASRYRDRGRETQYF. The CDR3 DNA reads TGTGCCAGTAGATACCGGGACAGGGGCCGGGAGACCCAGTACTTC.

This chain connects TRBV6-5 to TRBJ2-4, with D uncertain. The CDR3 is made up of 14 amino acids. The V end lost 7 bases, the J end lost 0 bases, and 10 bases lay between the germline ends. Per the germline V gene, CDR1 is MNHEY and CDR2 is SVGAGI. The CDR3 DNA is TGTGCCAGCAACCCGAAACTAGCCAAAAACATTCAGTACTTC. The encoded protein is CASNPKLAKNIQYF.

The chain employs TRBV10-3 and TRBJ1-2; D remains ambiguous. V was cut by 4 bases and J by 0 bases, with 6 bases left in between. Germline-derived CDR1 and CDR2 are ENHRY and SYGVKD. The CDR3 length is 13 residues. CDR3 in DNA: TGTGCCATCAGTGGCACTGCTAACTATGGCTACACCTTC. It encodes CAISGTANYGYTF.

V gene TRBV3-1 (or the pseudogene TRBV3-2) combines with J gene TRBJ1-4, with D tentatively TRBD1 (5 bases). In germline, CDR1 is LGHDT, CDR2 YNNKEL (reference sequence). V shed 4 bases and J shed 5 bases, with 14 bases lying between them. The CDR3 is 15 residues long. The CDR3 protein is CASSLWGRRNEKLFF. The CDR3 region has the DNA TGTGCCAGCAGCCTTTGGGGGAGACGGAATGAAAAACTGTTTTTT.

The sample holds one count of this clone. The chain uses TRBV14 and TRBJ1-2; 7 bases line up with TRBD1. J lost 5 bases, V lost 1 base, and 1 base had no gene match. The CDR3 totals 13 residues. The germline V gene encodes CDR1 SGHDN and CDR2 FVKESK. DNA of the CDR3: TGTGCCAGCAGCCAAGGGACAGGTTATGGCTACACCTTC. The encoded protein is CASSQGTGYGYTF. Supplemented by reference TRBV14 and TRBJ1-2, the full variable domain reads EAGVTQFPSHSVIEKGQTVTLRCDPISGHDNLYWYRRVMGKEIKFLLHFVKESKQDESGMPNNRFLAERTGGTYSTLKVQPAELEDSGVYFCASSQGTGYGYTFGSGTRLTVV.

V and J are TRBV3-1 (or the pseudogene TRBV3-2) and TRBJ2-4, with 7 bases lining up with TRBD1. Germline V gene data show CDR1 as LGHDT and CDR2 as YNNKEL (reference sequence). J gave up 5 bases and V 3 bases, and 1 base lay outside the gene matches. The CDR3 contains 13 residues. The DNA for the CDR3 is TGTGCCAGCAGCCATACAGGGGAAAACATTCAGTACTTC. The encoded protein is CASSHTGENIQYF.

The V and J genes are TRBV7-2 and TRBJ2-4, with D possibly being TRBD2 (7 bases). Trimming pared 4 bases from V and 3 bases from J, leaving 13 bases between. The CDR3 has 15 residues. The V gene's germline CDR1 is SGHTA and CDR2 FQGNSA. CDR3: CASSSRGGGKNIQYF. CDR3 DNA: TGTGCCAGCAGCTCCAGAGGGGGGGGCAAAAACATTCAGTACTTC.

This clone occurred once. The chain is built from TRBV28 and TRBJ1-1; D call uncertain. V was shortened by 6 bases and J by 0 bases, with 11 bases between the two germline ends. The CDR3 has 14 amino acids. Germline V gene lookup returns CDR1 MDHEN and CDR2 SYDVKM. CDR3 region: CASSSLVVNTEAFF. CDR3 in DNA: TGTGCCAGCAGCTCCTTAGTAGTGAACACTGAAGCTTTCTTT.

The chain combines TRBV18 with TRBJ1-1; perhaps TRBD1 as D (6 bases). Deletions cut 0 bases from V and 1 base from J, with 12 bases between. The CDR3 runs to 16 residues. From germline, CDR1 is KGHSH and CDR2 LQKENI. The CDR3 here is CASSPPWGRRNTEAFF. CDR3 nucleotides: TGTGCCAGCTCACCACCTTGGGGGCGGCGGAACACTGAAGCTTTCTTT. Using reference TRBV18 and TRBJ1-1 for the parts outside the CDR3, the full variable domain is NAGVMQNPRHLVRRRGQEARLRCSPMKGHSHVYWYRQLPEEGLKFMVYLQKENIIDESGMPKERFSAEFPKEGPSILRIQQVVRGDSAAYFCASSPPWGRRNTEAFFGQGTRLTVV.

This clone occurred once. The CDR3, as DNA: TGCGCCAGCAGCCAAGGTGGCGGGAGGGGCCACGAGCAGTACTTC. Translating it yields CASSQGGGRGHEQYF. This chain joins TRBV4-1 and TRBJ2-7; 9 bases fit TRBD2. Looked up from germline, CDR1 is MGHRA and CDR2 is YSYEKL. V was clipped by 1 base and J by 5 bases; unmatched bases: 6. This CDR3 has 15 amino acids.

CDR3 sequence: CASSPGLAGFPGELFF. The CDR3 DNA follows: TGCGCCAGCAGCCCAGGACTAGCGGGATTCCCCGGGGAGCTGTTTTTT. The J gene is TRBJ2-2, the V gene TRBV5-1; 12 bases match TRBD2. J gave up 6 bases and V 4 bases, and 7 bases lay outside the gene matches. Germline V gene sequence: CDR1 SGHRS, CDR2 YFSETQ. The CDR3 runs 16 residues.

The rearrangement links TRBV6-4 to TRBJ2-2; a weak D match, TRBD1 (6 bases). V was trimmed by 6 bases and J by 6 bases, leaving 11 bases between them. Per germline, CDR1 MRHNA and CDR2 SNTAGT. The CDR3 spans 13 residues. The CDR3 sequence is CASRQGEAGELFF. CDR3 DNA sequence: TGTGCCAGCAGACAGGGTGAGGCCGGGGAGCTGTTTTTT.

J is TRBJ1-4 and V is TRBV11-1; D is ambiguous. There are 13 residues in the CDR3. Trimming left V 4 bases short and J 11 bases short, with 14 bases between. Germline V lookup: CDR1 SGHAT, CDR2 FQDESV (reference sequence). The CDR3 DNA follows: TGTGCCAGCAGCTCTCCCCCTGACAAGAAACTGTTTTTT. Translation: CASSSPPDKKLFF.

The V call is TRBV28, the J call TRBJ1-5; unclear D gene. V shed 2 bases and J shed 3 bases, with 11 bases lying between them. CDR3 length: 15 residues. Germline-derived CDR1 and CDR2 are MDHEN and SYDVKM. CDR3 DNA sequence: TGTGCCAGCAGTTTAGGCCTAAGGGACAATCAGCCCCAGCATTTT. It translates to CASSLGLRDNQPQHF.

J is TRBJ1-4 and V is TRBV28; 7 bases align to TRBD1. Trimming took 5 bases from V and 7 from J; bases not matched to a gene: 10. The V gene's germline CDR1 is MDHEN and CDR2 SYDVKM. This CDR3 has 15 amino acids. The CDR3 is CASSDRQGVGEKLFF. The CDR3 bases are TGTGCCAGCAGTGATCGACAGGGTGTCGGTGAAAAACTGTTTTTT.

The rearrangement joins TRBV10-3 to TRBJ1-2, with D unresolved. V was trimmed by 2 bases and J by 6 bases, leaving 16 bases between them. The CDR3 has 15 residues. CDR1 and CDR2 from the germline V gene are ENHRY and SYGVKD. The DNA for the CDR3 is TGTGCCATCAGTGAGCTCGGAAGGCCCGAGGATGGCTACACCTTC. Its protein is CAISELGRPEDGYTF.

This clone was observed a handful of times. This chain joins TRBV15 and TRBJ1-6, with D tentatively TRBD1 (6 bases). The CDR3 is 14 residues long. V dropped 2 bases and J dropped 15 bases, with 17 bases sitting between them. Germline CDR1 LNHNV, CDR2 YYDKDF (reference sequence). The CDR3 sequence is CATSRPLTGVGLHF. CDR3 nucleotides: TGTGCCACCAGCAGACCTTTGACAGGAGTTGGCCTCCACTTT.

The chain recombines TRBV30 with TRBJ1-6; D is uncertain. V lost 8 bases and J lost 7, with 12 bases in between. CDR1 GTSNPN and CDR2 SVGIG come from the germline V gene (reference sequence). There are 12 residues in the CDR3. The CDR3 loop reads CAAYLGNSPLHF. In DNA form, the CDR3 reads TGTGCCGCCTACCTGGGGAATTCACCCCTCCACTTT.

The rearrangement uses TRBV6-5 and TRBJ2-1, with D possibly called TRBD1 or TRBD2 (5 bases each). Germline V CDR1 and CDR2: MNHEY, SVGAGI. This CDR3 is built from 10 residues. V lost 6 bases and J lost 14, with 11 bases in between. The CDR3 DNA is TGTGCCAGCAGCGGGGCAGTGGAGTTCTTC. The encoded protein is CASSGAVEFF.

This rearrangement joins TRBV5-1 to TRBJ2-3, with TRBD1 as a possible D gene (6 bases). Trimming cost V 0 bases and J 1 base, with 12 bases left between them. Germline CDR1 SGHRS, CDR2 YFSETQ. The CDR3 is 16 residues long. Here the CDR3 reads CASSLATGSGTDTQYF. CDR3 nucleotides: TGCGCCAGCAGCTTGGCTACAGGGTCGGGCACAGATACGCAGTATTTT.

This clone was recorded only once. V gene TRBV6-1 combines with J gene TRBJ2-6, with D perhaps matching TRBD2 (6 bases). Germline V lookup: CDR1 MNHNS, CDR2 SASEGT. Trimming pared 2 bases from V and 3 bases from J, leaving 8 bases between. The CDR3 consists of 15 residues. In nucleotides, the CDR3 is TGTGCCAGCAGTGAACCCGGGGGTGGGGCCAACGTCCTGACTTTC. This translates into CASSEPGGGANVLTF.